The present entry profiles one T cell receptor (beta chain) with its context. Its cognate antigen is unknown. This record comes from a study of CXCR3-negative and CXCR3-positive naive CD8 T cells. Findings of the study overall: CXCR3-expressing naive cells carried TRB CDR3s more hydrophobic than those of CXCR3-negative naive cells.

The method, 5' RACE with UMI labels, was used to prepare the TRB cDNA libraries. TCRdb reprocessed the 5' RACE reads and keeps a single row for each CDR3 protein, giving no DNA. The data show around 60,000 distinct CDR3 sequences, and the top ten clones hold around 0.8%. Germline V CDR1 and CDR2: LNHDA, SQIVND (reference sequence). The CDR3 loop spans 15 amino acids. The sample consisted of naive CXCR3+ CD8+ T cells from blood. Specified subset: CD45RO-CCR7+CD27+CD95- naive CD8+ T cells expressing CXCR3 (TNR3+). The J gene is TRBJ1-5, the V gene TRBV19; with no DNA, the TCRdb D assignment of TRBD1 cannot be verified. The sequence derives from a human donor in good health. Some clones in this sample may be carry-over from other donors' samples. The CDR3 region is CASSILGGSNQPQHF.